The 5 T cell receptor beta chains presented below share a single source sample, sequenced in a study of T cells in Graves' hyperthyroidism and ophthalmopathy. Amplification targeted TCR beta CDR3 regions from RNA transcripts. HTBI primers were the set used in a first-round RT-PCR of the TCR CDR3. A single record per CDR3 protein comes from TCRdb applying MiXCR to the multiplex PCR reads. Of roughly 380,000 distinct CDR3 sequences in the sample, about 20% are singletons; the top ten hold 3% to 4%. The sequenced sample consisted of blood. These receptors came from a woman between 18 and 29 years old with Graves' hyperthyroidism.

V and J are TRBV28 and TRBJ1-5; D is perhaps TRBD1 (5 bases). The length of the CDR3 is 15 residues. The V gene's germline CDR1 is MDHEN and CDR2 SYDVKM. V was shortened by 8 bases and J by 5 bases, with 19 bases between the two germline ends. In DNA form, the CDR3 reads TGTGCCAGCCTTAAAGGGAAGCGGGGGGATCAGCCCCAGCATTTT. Protein product: CASLKGKRGDQPQHF.

This clonotype has a handful of counts. This rearrangement joins TRBV2 to TRBJ1-2; TRBD1 matches at 8 bases. The length of the CDR3 is 13 residues. CDR1 and CDR2 from the germline V gene are SNHLY and FYNNEI. Trimming at V came to 6 bases and at J to 4 bases, leaving 4 bases not matched to a gene. In DNA form, the CDR3 reads TGTGCCAGCAGCGACAGGGGCCCCTATGGCTACACCTTC. It is translated as CASSDRGPYGYTF.

This clonotype turned up a few times. The chain has TRBV15 and TRBJ2-5; 8 bases match TRBD2. The CDR3 spans 13 residues. The germline gives CDR1 LNHNV, CDR2 YYDKDF (reference sequence). With 8 bases clipped from V and 5 bases from J, the junction kept 7 bases outside the gene matches. CDR3 sequence reads: CATERGGTETQYF. CDR3 coding DNA: TGTGCCACCGAACGGGGGGGCACGGAGACCCAGTACTTC.

This clonotype was seen ten or more times. The chain carries TRBV7-9 and TRBJ2-5, with 7 bases aligning to TRBD2. J gave up 7 bases and V 7 bases, and 21 bases lay outside the gene matches. This CDR3 region has 17 residues. Germline V gene data show CDR1 as SEHNR and CDR2 as FQNEAQ (reference sequence). This CDR3 is CASTPGSLAAGWGTQYF. The CDR3 DNA reads as TGTGCCAGCACGCCAGGTTCTCTAGCGGCGGGCTGGGGGACCCAGTACTTC.

The gene calls are TRBV12-5 and TRBJ1-2, with D unresolved. Deletions cut 1 base from V and 4 bases from J, with 10 bases between. The CDR3 has 14 residues. The V gene's germline CDR1 is LGHNT and CDR2 FRNRAP. CDR3: CASGLGERSYGYTF. Written as DNA, the CDR3 is TGTGCTAGTGGTTTGGGCGAACGGAGCTATGGCTACACCTTC.